The next 12 T cell receptor beta chains were all read from a single sample in a study of OX40 agonist ivuxolimab in advanced cancers. Sequencing was performed with immunoSEQ multiplex PCR; in TCRdb, only in-frame clones are kept and a portion is missing. The sample includes almost 65,000 clones, 83% of them seen just once. The material was CD4+ or CD8+ T cells sorted from blood, obtained in a trial of the OX40 agonist ivuxolimab. These receptors were obtained from an adult with an advanced solid tumor such as melanoma, head and neck, liver or kidney cancer.

The chain uses TRBV5-5 and TRBJ2-1; possible D gene TRBD2, 6 bases. The CDR3 runs 15 residues. The germline CDR1 and CDR2 sequences are SGHKS and YYEKEE (reference sequence). V was cut by 3 bases and J by 4 bases, with 14 bases left in between. The CDR3 loop is CASSWGTDYYNEQFF. The CDR3, as DNA: TGTGCCAGCAGCTGGGGGACGGACTATTACAATGAGCAGTTCTTC.

This clone was detected a few times. V gene TRBV30 combines with J gene TRBJ1-1; D ambiguous. Trimming left V 0 bases short and J 3 bases short, with 8 bases between. This CDR3 region has 13 residues. Germline V gives CDR1 GTSNPN, CDR2 SVGIG (reference sequence). Here the CDR3 DNA reads TGTGCCTGGAGTGTATCGCGCCACACTGAAGCTTTCTTT. Its protein product is CAWSVSRHTEAFF.

The V call is TRBV5-1, the J call TRBJ2-3, with D possibly matching TRBD2 (6 bases). Trimming shortened V by 2 bases and J by 1 base, and 8 bases separated the two germline ends. Germline-derived CDR1 and CDR2 are SGHRS and YFSETQ. CDR3 size: 14 residues. The CDR3 DNA sequence: TGCGCCAGCAGCTTCGGCGGGGGCACAGATACGCAGTATTTT. This gives the protein CASSFGGGTDTQYF.

V usage is TRBV19 and J usage is TRBJ1-3, with 7 nucleotides matching TRBD1. CDR1 and CDR2 (germline): LNHDA, SQIVND (reference sequence). The V gene end was trimmed by 6 bases and the J gene end by 3 bases; junction bases not matched to a gene: 8. CDR3 size: 15 residues. CDR3 loop: CASSPRGGYGNTIYF. CDR3 nucleotides: TGTGCCAGTAGCCCCAGGGGGGGTTATGGAAACACCATATATTTT.

J is TRBJ1-1 and V is TRBV5-1; D not resolved. CDR1 and CDR2 from the germline V gene are SGHRS and YFSETQ. V was shortened by 0 bases and J by 2 bases, with 8 bases between the two germline ends. The CDR3 has 14 residues. The CDR3 nucleotides read TGCGCCAGCAGCTTGGGAATGGGAAACACTGAAGCTTTCTTT. This translates into CASSLGMGNTEAFF. Variable domain in full (rest from reference TRBV5-1 and TRBJ1-1): KAGVTQTPRYLIKTRGQQVTLSCSPISGHRSVSWYQQTPGQGLQFLFEYFSETQRNKGNFPGRFSGRQFSNSRSEMNVSTLELGDSALYLCASSLGMGNTEAFFGQGTRLTVV.

With regard to this clone: A much larger clone differs by one base, so this may be a read error. This chain joins TRBV4-2 and TRBJ1-2; D unclear. V was trimmed by 0 bases and J by 8 bases, leaving 7 bases between them. Germline V gene lookup returns CDR1 LGHNA and CDR2 YNFKEQ. This CDR3 has 12 amino acids. CDR3 in amino acids: CASSQDSEGYTF. The CDR3, as DNA: TGTGCCAGCAGCCAAGACAGCGAAGGCTACACCTTC.

The count of this clone is one. CDR3 sequence reads: CAISSGLAVLESYNEQFF. The CDR3 coding sequence is TGTGCCATCAGTTCCGGACTAGCGGTTCTCGAATCATACAATGAGCAGTTCTTC. The chain has TRBV10-3 and TRBJ2-1; TRBD2 matches 10 bases. There are 18 residues in the CDR3. Germline V gene sequence: CDR1 ENHRY, CDR2 SYGVKD. V dropped 5 bases and J dropped 4; count of bases not matched to a gene: 14.

CDR3 residues: CASSLEGGRYEQYF. Here the CDR3 DNA reads TGCGCCAGCAGCTTGGAGGGGGGACGCTACGAGCAGTACTTC. The V gene is TRBV5-1, the J gene TRBJ2-7; D tentatively reads TRBD1 or TRBD2 (6 bases each). The CDR3 is 14 residues long. The V end was cut by 0 bases, the J end by 3 bases, with 10 bases between. The germline V gene has CDR1 SGHRS and CDR2 YFSETQ.

The chain couples TRBV7-2 to TRBJ2-1; 11 bases align to TRBD2. Germline V CDR1 and CDR2: SGHTA, FQGNSA. The CDR3 loop spans 16 amino acids. Losses at the gene ends were 1 base for V and 4 bases for J; bases not matched to a gene: 3. In nucleotides, the CDR3 is TGTGCCAGCAGCTTAGTCGGGACTAGCGGATACAATGAGCAGTTCTTC. It encodes CASSLVGTSGYNEQFF.

The chain carries TRBV30 and TRBJ2-7; the D gene is possibly TRBD1 (7 bases). The V gene's germline CDR1 is GTSNPN and CDR2 SVGIG (reference sequence). Trimming removed 3 bases at V and 2 bases at J, with 20 bases between. The CDR3 is 16 amino acids. CDR3: CAWRGGHAGPPYEQYF. In DNA form, the CDR3 reads TGTGCCTGGAGAGGGGGCCACGCGGGACCCCCCTACGAGCAGTACTTC.

This clone occurred a few times. This chain connects TRBV5-4 to TRBJ1-5, with TRBD1 matching over 7 bases. V gave up 1 base and J gave up 5 bases; unmatched junction bases: 6. The CDR3 is 15 residues long. The germline V gene has CDR1 SGHNT and CDR2 YYREEE (reference sequence). CDR3 sequence (DNA): TGTGCCAGCAGCTTGTTCGGTCAGGGGGATCAGCCCCAGCATTTT. Translating gives CASSLFGQGDQPQHF.

V and J are TRBV6-5 and TRBJ1-1; D gene ambiguous. V lost 6 bases, J lost 4 bases, and 12 bases lay in between. The CDR3 loop spans 13 amino acids. CDR1 and CDR2 from the germline V gene are MNHEY and SVGAGI. For the CDR3, the DNA is TGTGCCAGCAGAACAGCATTGTCCACTGAAGCTTTCTTT. This sequence encodes CASRTALSTEAFF.